Below, 17 T cell receptor beta chains from the same sample are listed, as sequenced in a study of cytomegalovirus exposure and HLA in healthy donors. The PCR ran on 60 Vbeta and 13 Jbeta primers. Generated by immunoSEQ multiplex PCR, the TCRdb table keeps only in-frame clones and is missing some. In the table there are roughly 140,000 clones, about four fifths of which are singletons. The sample comprised PBMCs. Source of these receptors: a man aged 45-60 years in good health and CMV-seropositive.

This clone was found many times. The chain combines TRBV2 with TRBJ2-7; weak D call: TRBD2 (5 bases). V dropped 6 bases and J dropped 7 bases, with 13 bases sitting between them. The CDR3 is made up of 12 amino acids. Per germline, CDR1 SNHLY and CDR2 FYNNEI. The CDR3: CASRGMVAEQYF. CDR3 DNA sequence: TGTGCCAGCAGAGGGATGGTAGCGGAGCAGTACTTC.

This sequence joins TRBV4-1 and TRBJ1-3; 7 positions match TRBD1. The germline CDR1 and CDR2 sequences are MGHRA and YSYEKL. This CDR3 contains 15 residues. The ends lost 3 bases at V and 10 bases at J; junction bases unmatched: 12. The DNA of the CDR3 is TGCGCCAGCAGCCATCGGACAGGCCCGGAATCGACCATATATTTT. Encoded protein: CASSHRTGPESTIYF.

This clone was seen a handful of times. This chain uses TRBV12-5 with TRBJ2-1; 13 bases are a match to TRBD2. The CDR3 runs 15 residues. Germline values: CDR1 LGHNT, CDR2 FRNRAP. The trim removed 6 bases at V and 7 bases at J, leaving 6 bases unmatched. The CDR3 loop is CASGRTSGRVNEQFF. CDR3 DNA: TGTGCTAGTGGCCGGACTAGCGGGAGAGTGAATGAGCAGTTCTTC.

The table lists this clone with a count of one. Here the CDR3 DNA reads TGTGCCAGCACCCTAAGGGGGACAACCTACGAGCAGTACTTC. Its translation is CASTLRGTTYEQYF. The rearrangement links TRBV6-1 to TRBJ2-7, with D tentatively TRBD1 (6 bases). V was cut by 7 bases and J by 2 bases, with 15 bases left in between. Germline assignment: CDR1 MNHNS and CDR2 SASEGT. There are 14 residues in the CDR3.

V gene TRBV11-2 combines with J gene TRBJ2-3; 9 nucleotides match TRBD2. CDR3 size: 15 residues. The germline CDR1 and CDR2 sequences are SGHAT and FQNNGV. After removal of 7 bases from V and 4 bases from J, the junction contained 9 bases not matched to a gene. CDR3 nucleotide sequence: TGTGCCAGCATCCGCTGGGCGGGAGGGGCAGATACGCAGTATTTT. It yields the protein CASIRWAGGADTQYF.

This chain connects TRBV5-1 to TRBJ2-3; 11 bases are a match to TRBD2. The J segment lost 0 bases and the V segment lost 5 bases, leaving 5 bases of the junction unmatched. The CDR3 contains 16 residues. Germline V gives CDR1 SGHRS, CDR2 YFSETQ. This chain's CDR3 is CASRAGTSGSTDTQYF. The DNA for the CDR3 is TGCGCCAGCAGGGCTGGGACTAGCGGCAGCACAGATACGCAGTATTTT.

This clone was picked up a small number of times. The genes are TRBV28 and TRBJ2-1, with D possibly TRBD2 on 6 matching bases. The germline CDR1 and CDR2 sequences are MDHEN and SYDVKM. The CDR3 is 14 amino acids. The V and J ends lost 6 bases and 8 bases respectively, with 17 bases between them. CDR3 coding DNA: TGTGCCAGCAGCCTTCTAGCGTCCGACTATGAGCAGTTCTTC. This sequence encodes CASSLLASDYEQFF.

This clone was seen only a few times. The V call is TRBV27, the J call TRBJ2-3; 9 bases line up with TRBD2. CDR3 length: 15 residues. Looked up from germline, CDR1 is MNHEY and CDR2 is SMNVEV (reference sequence). V shed 2 bases and J 0 bases; nucleotides not matched to a gene: 0. CDR3 sequence: CASSLAGGSTDTQYF. DNA for the CDR3: TGTGCCAGCAGTTTAGCGGGAGGGAGCACAGATACGCAGTATTTT.

The rearrangement uses TRBV4-2 and TRBJ1-5; 7 nucleotides agree with TRBD1. Germline V lookup: CDR1 LGHNA, CDR2 YNFKEQ. CDR3 length equals 15 residues. The trim removed 2 bases at V and 2 bases at J, leaving 3 bases unmatched. CDR3: CASSQSGQRNQPQHF. For the CDR3, the DNA is TGTGCCAGCAGCCAATCGGGACAGCGCAATCAGCCCCAGCATTTT.

The rearrangement joins TRBV28 to TRBJ2-7, with D possibly being TRBD2 (6 bases). V lost 2 bases and J 1 base, leaving 9 bases between the germline ends. The CDR3 length is 14 residues. Germline-derived CDR1 and CDR2 are MDHEN and SYDVKM. CDR3 protein: CASSLAGYSYEQYF. CDR3 coding DNA: TGTGCCAGCAGTTTAGCGGGATATTCCTACGAGCAGTACTTC.

The chain uses TRBV5-4 and TRBJ2-1, with 9 bases lining up with TRBD2. Trimming took 1 base from V and 4 from J; bases not matched to a gene: 3. The CDR3 loop spans 15 amino acids. Germline CDR1 reads SGHNT; CDR2 reads YYREEE (reference sequence). CDR3 bases: TGTGCCAGCAGCTTGCGTACTAGCGGGTACAATGAGCAGTTCTTC. Amino acid sequence: CASSLRTSGYNEQFF. Drawing the rest from reference TRBV5-4 and TRBJ2-1, the complete variable domain is ETGVTQSPTHLIKTRGQQVTLRCSSQSGHNTVSWYQQALGQGPQFIFQYYREEENGRGNFPPRFSGLQFPNYSSELNVNALELDDSALYLCASSLRTSGYNEQFFGPGTRLTVL.

The chain recombines TRBV21-1 with TRBJ1-6; the DNA was not compared with TRBD1, the D call given in the table. TRBV21-1 represents a pseudogene. The CDR3 is 16 amino acids. CDR3 nucleotides: TGTGCCAGCAGCAAAGCGGGGACAGGGAAGTGTTCACCCCTCCACTTT. Protein sequence: CASSKAGTGKCSPLHF.

V gene TRBV6-1 combines with J gene TRBJ2-7, with 8 nucleotides matching TRBD1. This CDR3 region has 15 residues. CDR1 MNHNS and CDR2 SASEGT come from the germline V gene. V lost 7 bases and J lost 3; bases outside the gene matches: 11. CDR3 DNA sequence: TGTGCCAGCACAAACACCGGGACAGGTGGCTACGAGCAGTACTTC. This sequence encodes CASTNTGTGGYEQYF.

The gene calls are TRBV9 and TRBJ2-5; 9 bases map to TRBD1. The J call may be mistaken, given a closer DNA end match to TRBJ2-7. The CDR3 runs 14 residues. CDR1 SGDLS and CDR2 YYNGEE come from the germline V gene. For the CDR3, the DNA is TGTGCCAGCAGCGTAACAGGGGGCTTCTACGAGCAGTACTTC. This codes for CASSVTGGFYEQYF.

This clone was seen a single time. The rearrangement uses TRBV10-3 and TRBJ1-5; no definite D call. V lost 9 bases and J lost 6, with 15 bases in between. Germline CDR1 and CDR2: ENHRY and SYGVKD. The CDR3 has 13 amino acids. This CDR3 reads CAIADRDLQPQHF. The CDR3 nucleotides read TGTGCCATAGCGGACCGAGACCTTCAGCCCCAGCATTTT.

This clone was found once. J is TRBJ1-2 and V is TRBV19; 9 positions match TRBD1. J gave up 6 bases and V 7 bases, and 9 bases lay outside the gene matches. CDR1 LNHDA and CDR2 SQIVND come from the germline V gene (reference sequence). CDR3 length equals 14 residues. In DNA form, the CDR3 reads TGTGCCAGTATCCCCGGGACAGGGCTTCATGGCTACACCTTC. This codes for CASIPGTGLHGYTF.

This clone has just a few counts. The V and J genes are TRBV5-4 and TRBJ1-2, with 10 bases matching TRBD1. Germline V gene data show CDR1 as SGHNT and CDR2 as YYREEE (reference sequence). V trimming: 2 bases; J trimming: 8 bases; junction bases outside the gene matches: 9. The CDR3 spans 15 residues. CDR3 residues: CASSFAPGQGRGYTF. CDR3 DNA sequence: TGTGCCAGCAGCTTCGCGCCGGGACAGGGGCGGGGCTACACCTTC.